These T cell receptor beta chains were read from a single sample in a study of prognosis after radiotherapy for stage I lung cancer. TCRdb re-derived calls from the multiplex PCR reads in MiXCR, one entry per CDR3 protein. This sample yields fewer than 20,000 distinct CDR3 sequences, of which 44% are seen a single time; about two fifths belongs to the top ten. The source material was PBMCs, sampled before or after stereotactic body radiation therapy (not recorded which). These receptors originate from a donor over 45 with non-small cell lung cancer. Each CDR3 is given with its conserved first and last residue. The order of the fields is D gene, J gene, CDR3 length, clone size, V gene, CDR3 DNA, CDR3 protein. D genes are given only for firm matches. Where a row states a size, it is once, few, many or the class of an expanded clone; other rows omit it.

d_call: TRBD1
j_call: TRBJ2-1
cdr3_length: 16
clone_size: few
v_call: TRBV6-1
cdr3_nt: TGTGCCAGCAGCCCCATCCCCGGACAGGGGCGGAATGAGCAGTTCTTC
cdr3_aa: CASSPIPGQGRNEQFF

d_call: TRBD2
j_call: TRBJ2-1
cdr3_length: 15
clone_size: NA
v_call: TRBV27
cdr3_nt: TGTGCCAGCTCCTTGGGCGGGAGAAAATTAGATGAGCAGTTCTTC
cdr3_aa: CASSLGGRKLDEQFF

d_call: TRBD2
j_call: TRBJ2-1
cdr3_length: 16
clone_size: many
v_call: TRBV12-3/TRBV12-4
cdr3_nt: TGTGCCAGCAGTTCGGGGACTAGCTCTTCCTACAATGAGCAGTTCTTC
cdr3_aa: CASSSGTSSSYNEQFF

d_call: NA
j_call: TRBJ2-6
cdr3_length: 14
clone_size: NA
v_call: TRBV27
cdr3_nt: TGTGCCAGCACTTGGGGGTCTGGGGCCAACGTCCTGACTTTC
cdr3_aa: CASTWGSGANVLTF

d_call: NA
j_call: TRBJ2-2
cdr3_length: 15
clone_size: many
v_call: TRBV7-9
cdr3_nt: TGTGCCAGCAGCGAACAGGGTTTGAGCACCGGGGAGCTGTTTTTT
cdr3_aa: CASSEQGLSTGELFF

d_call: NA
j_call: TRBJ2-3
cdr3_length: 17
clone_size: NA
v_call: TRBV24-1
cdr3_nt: TGTGCCACCAGTGACCCGGTACCCCGCCGCCTCACAGATACGCAGTATTTT
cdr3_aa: CATSDPVPRRLTDTQYF

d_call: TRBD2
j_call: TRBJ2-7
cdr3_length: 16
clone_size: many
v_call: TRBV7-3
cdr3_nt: TGTGCCAGCAGCTTAATAGGGGGACTAGCGGGAGTCGAGCAGTACTTC
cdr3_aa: CASSLIGGLAGVEQYF

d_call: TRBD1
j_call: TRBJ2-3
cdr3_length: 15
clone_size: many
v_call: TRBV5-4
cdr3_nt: TGTGCCAGCAGCTTGGGGACAGGACGGACCTCAACGCAGTATTTT
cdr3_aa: CASSLGTGRTSTQYF

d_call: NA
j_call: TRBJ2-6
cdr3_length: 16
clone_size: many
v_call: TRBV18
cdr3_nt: TGTGCCAGCTCACCCGACGGGACTTCTGGGGCCAACGTCCTGACTTTC
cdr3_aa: CASSPDGTSGANVLTF

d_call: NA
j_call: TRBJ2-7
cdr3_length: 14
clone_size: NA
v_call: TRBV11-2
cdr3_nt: TGTGCCAGCAGCTTAGTAGCGAACTCCTACGAGCAGTACTTC
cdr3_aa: CASSLVANSYEQYF

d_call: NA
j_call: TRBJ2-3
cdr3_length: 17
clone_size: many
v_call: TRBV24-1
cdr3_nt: TGTGCCACCAGTGACCCGGGACCCCGCGGCCTCACAGATACGCAGTATTTT
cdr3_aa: CATSDPGPRGLTDTQYF

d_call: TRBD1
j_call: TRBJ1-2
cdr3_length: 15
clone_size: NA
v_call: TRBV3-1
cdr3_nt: TGTGCCAGCAGCCAAGGATGGACAGGAGGGTATGGCTACACCTTC
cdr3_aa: CASSQGWTGGYGYTF

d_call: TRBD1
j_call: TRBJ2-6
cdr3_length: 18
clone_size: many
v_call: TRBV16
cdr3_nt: TGTGCCAGCAGCCAACCGGACAGGGGGCAGACTGGGGCCAACGTCCTGACTTTC
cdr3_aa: CASSQPDRGQTGANVLTF

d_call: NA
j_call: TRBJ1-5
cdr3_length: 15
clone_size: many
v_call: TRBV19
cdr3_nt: TGTGCCAGTAGTATTACCCCCGGCTACAATCAGCCCCAGCATTTT
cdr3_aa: CASSITPGYNQPQHF

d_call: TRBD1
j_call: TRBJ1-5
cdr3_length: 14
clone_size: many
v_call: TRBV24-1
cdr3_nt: TGTGCCACCAGTGATATGACAGGGGCTCAGCCCCAGCATTTT
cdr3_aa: CATSDMTGAQPQHF

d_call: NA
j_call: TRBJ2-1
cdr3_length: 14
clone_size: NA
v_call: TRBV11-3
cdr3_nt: TGTGCCAGCAGTCTGAGCGGGTCCTACAATGAGCAGTTCTTC
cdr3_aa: CASSLSGSYNEQFF

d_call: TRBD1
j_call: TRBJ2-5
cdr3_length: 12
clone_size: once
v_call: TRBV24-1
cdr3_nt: TGTGCCACGGGACAGTCACAAGAGACCCAGTACTTC
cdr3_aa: CATGQSQETQYF

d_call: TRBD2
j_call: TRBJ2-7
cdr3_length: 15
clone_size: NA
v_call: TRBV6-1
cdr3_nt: TGTGCCAGCAGTCTCAGTAGCGGGGCCGTCTACGAGCAGTACTTC
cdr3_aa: CASSLSSGAVYEQYF

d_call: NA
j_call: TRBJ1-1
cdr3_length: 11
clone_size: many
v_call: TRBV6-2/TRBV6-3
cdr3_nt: TGTGCCAGCGGGAGGAACACTGAAGCTTTCTTT
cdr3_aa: CASGRNTEAFF

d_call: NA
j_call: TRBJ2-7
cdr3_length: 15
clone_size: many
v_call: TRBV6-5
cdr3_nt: TGTGCCAGCAGTTACCAGGACGGTAGCTCCTACGAGCAGTACTTC
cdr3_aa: CASSYQDGSSYEQYF

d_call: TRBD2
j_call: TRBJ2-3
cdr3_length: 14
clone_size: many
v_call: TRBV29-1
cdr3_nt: TGCAGCGTTGCCGCTAGCGGTGGCGCAGATACGCAGTATTTT
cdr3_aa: CSVAASGGADTQYF

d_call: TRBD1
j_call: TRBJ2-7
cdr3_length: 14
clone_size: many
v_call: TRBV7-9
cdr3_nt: TGTGCCAGCAGCCCAGGGGGCACATCCTACGAGCAGTACTTC
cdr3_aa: CASSPGGTSYEQYF

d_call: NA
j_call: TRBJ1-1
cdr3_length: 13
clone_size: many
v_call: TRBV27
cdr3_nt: TGTGCCAGCAGTTCCGCGGTGAACACTGAAGCTTTCTTT
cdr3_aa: CASSSAVNTEAFF

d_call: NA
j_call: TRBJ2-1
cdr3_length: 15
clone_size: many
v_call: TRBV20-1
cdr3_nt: TGCAGTGCTCAGAGATACCGGGGGGCGGGCAATGAGCAGTTCTTC
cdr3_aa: CSAQRYRGAGNEQFF

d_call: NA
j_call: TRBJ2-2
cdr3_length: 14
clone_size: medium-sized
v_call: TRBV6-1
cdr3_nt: TGTGCCAGCAGGGACAGCCATTTAACCGGGGAGCTGTTTTTT
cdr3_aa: CASRDSHLTGELFF

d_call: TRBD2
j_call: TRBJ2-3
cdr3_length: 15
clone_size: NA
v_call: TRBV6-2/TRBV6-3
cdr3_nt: TGTGCCAGCAGCCCCTCACTAGCGGGAGTAGATACGCAGTATTTT
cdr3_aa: CASSPSLAGVDTQYF

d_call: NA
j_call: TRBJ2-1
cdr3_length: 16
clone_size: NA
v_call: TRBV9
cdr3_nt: TGTGCCAGCAGCGACCGGACCAGCGTAGTAAACAATGAGCAGTTCTTC
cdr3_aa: CASSDRTSVVNNEQFF

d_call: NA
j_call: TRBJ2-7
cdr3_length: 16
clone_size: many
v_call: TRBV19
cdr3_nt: TGTGCCAGTAGTATAGCCTGGGACACCTTCTCCTACGAGCAGTACTTC
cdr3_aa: CASSIAWDTFSYEQYF

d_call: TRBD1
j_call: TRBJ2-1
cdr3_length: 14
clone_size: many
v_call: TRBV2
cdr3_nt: TGTGCCAGCAGCTCGGACAGGGGGCGCGCTGAGCAGTTCTTC
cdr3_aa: CASSSDRGRAEQFF